This T cell receptor (beta chain) was captured in a study of T-cell memory formation after mild COVID-19. The CDR3 has 15 residues. Per germline, CDR1 SGHNT and CDR2 YENEEA. V gave up 5 bases and J gave up 2 bases, with 13 bases separating them. TCRdb fed the 5' RACE reads into MiXCR, producing one record per CDR3 protein. In the table there are fewer than 450,000 distinct CDR3 sequences, roughly 24% of which are singletons. The chain is built from TRBV11-3 and TRBJ2-1; D is unclear. This clonotype was obtained from an adult woman who had mild COVID-19 (a few samples of this study predate the infection). Cell type and time point are not known. Input material: PBMCs or a T cell subset sorted from them (not recorded which). The CDR3 loop reads CASSPGRFAYNEQFF. DNA for the CDR3: TGTGCCAGCAGCCCTGGCCGCTTCGCCTACAATGAGCAGTTCTTC.